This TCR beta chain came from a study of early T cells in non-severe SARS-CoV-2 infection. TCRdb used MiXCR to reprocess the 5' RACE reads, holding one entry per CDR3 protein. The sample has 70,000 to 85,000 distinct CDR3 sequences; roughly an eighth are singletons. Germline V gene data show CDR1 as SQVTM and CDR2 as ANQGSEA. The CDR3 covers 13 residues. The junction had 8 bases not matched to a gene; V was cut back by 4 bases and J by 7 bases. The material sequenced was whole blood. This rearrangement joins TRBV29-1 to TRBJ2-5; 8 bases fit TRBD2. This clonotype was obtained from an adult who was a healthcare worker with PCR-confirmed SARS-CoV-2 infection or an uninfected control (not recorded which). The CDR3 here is CSVAAGVYGTQYF. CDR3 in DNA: TGCAGCGTTGCAGCGGGAGTATACGGGACCCAGTACTTC.